A selection of T cell receptor beta chains follows, all from one sample in a study of CD8+CD57+ T cells in acquired aplastic anemia. Via MiXCR, TCRdb re-called the reads, giving one row per CDR3 protein. This table has about 160,000 distinct CDR3 sequences, around 50% appearing once. Sequenced input: sorted CD4+, CD8+, or CD8+CD57+ T cells (not recorded which) from PBMCs. Receptors were obtained from a human donor with aplastic anemia. The CDR3 runs from the conserved cysteine through the conserved F or W. Each record gives: clone size, V gene, D gene, J gene, CDR3 protein, CDR3 DNA. A D gene is named only where the DNA matches it firmly. Only some rows state a clone size, as once, few, many or a class for expanded clones.

clone_size: .
v_call: TRBV10-1
d_call: TRBD2
j_call: TRBJ2-3
cdr3_aa: CASIKRGNTDTQYF
cdr3_nt: TGCGCCAGCATCAAGCGGGGTAACACAGATACGCAGTATTTT

clone_size: many
v_call: TRBV7-2
d_call: .
j_call: TRBJ2-1
cdr3_aa: CASSPAGSNEQFF
cdr3_nt: TGTGCCAGCAGCCCGGCCGGGTCCAATGAGCAGTTCTTC

clone_size: .
v_call: TRBV12-5
d_call: .
j_call: TRBJ2-1
cdr3_aa: CASGTVSGEQFF
cdr3_nt: TGTGCTAGTGGTACCGTATCGGGTGAGCAGTTCTTC

clone_size: .
v_call: TRBV24-1
d_call: .
j_call: TRBJ2-3
cdr3_aa: CATSDPAGDTDTQYF
cdr3_nt: TGTGCCACCAGTGATCCGGCCGGAGACACAGATACGCAGTATTTT

clone_size: .
v_call: TRBV10-3
d_call: .
j_call: TRBJ1-1
cdr3_aa: CATGSDFGTEAFF
cdr3_nt: TGTGCCACCGGCAGTGATTTCGGGACTGAAGCTTTCTTT

clone_size: .
v_call: TRBV27
d_call: TRBD2
j_call: TRBJ2-5
cdr3_aa: CASSRRLAGVQSQETQYF
cdr3_nt: TGTGCCAGCAGTCGCCGACTAGCGGGAGTCCAAAGCCAAGAGACCCAGTACTTC

clone_size: few
v_call: TRBV12-3/TRBV12-4
d_call: TRBD1
j_call: TRBJ1-1
cdr3_aa: CASSQARQGHLAEAFF
cdr3_nt: TGTGCCAGCTCCCAAGCCCGACAGGGTCACCTAGCTGAAGCTTTCTTT

clone_size: many
v_call: TRBV24-1
d_call: TRBD1
j_call: TRBJ2-3
cdr3_aa: CATSLDRADTQYF
cdr3_nt: TGTGCCACCAGCCTGGACAGGGCCGATACGCAGTATTTT

clone_size: .
v_call: TRBV5-1
d_call: .
j_call: TRBJ2-7
cdr3_aa: CASSLDRWISYEQYF
cdr3_nt: TGCGCCAGCAGCTTGGACCGATGGATCTCCTACGAGCAGTACTTC

clone_size: many
v_call: TRBV29-1
d_call: .
j_call: TRBJ1-1
cdr3_aa: CSVGLENTEAFF
cdr3_nt: TGCAGCGTTGGTCTAGAGAACACTGAAGCTTTCTTT

clone_size: .
v_call: TRBV12-3/TRBV12-4
d_call: TRBD1
j_call: TRBJ2-3
cdr3_aa: CASRKQGVTDTQYF
cdr3_nt: TGTGCCAGCAGGAAACAGGGGGTCACAGATACGCAGTATTTT

clone_size: few
v_call: TRBV15
d_call: .
j_call: TRBJ2-2
cdr3_aa: CATSRVVGTANTGELFF
cdr3_nt: TGTGCCACCAGCAGAGTTGTCGGAACAGCGAACACCGGGGAGCTGTTTTTT

clone_size: few
v_call: TRBV20-1
d_call: TRBD2
j_call: TRBJ2-1
cdr3_aa: CSAPGTSGMSYNEQFF
cdr3_nt: TGCAGTGCCCCCGGGACTAGCGGAATGTCCTACAATGAGCAGTTCTTC

clone_size: many
v_call: TRBV7-8
d_call: TRBD1
j_call: TRBJ1-1
cdr3_aa: CAVARPRQGGNTEAFF
cdr3_nt: TGTGCCGTAGCCCGCCCCCGACAGGGCGGGAACACTGAAGCTTTCTTT

clone_size: .
v_call: TRBV19
d_call: TRBD1
j_call: TRBJ1-6
cdr3_aa: CASSIKGARSPLHF
cdr3_nt: TGTGCCAGTAGTATTAAGGGGGCTAGGTCACCCCTCCACTTT

clone_size: few
v_call: TRBV10-1
d_call: .
j_call: TRBJ2-1
cdr3_aa: CASSVGQSSYNEQFF
cdr3_nt: TGCGCCAGCAGTGTCGGGCAGAGCTCCTACAATGAGCAGTTCTTC

clone_size: many
v_call: TRBV6-1
d_call: TRBD2
j_call: TRBJ2-7
cdr3_aa: CASSRPLAGGNEQYF
cdr3_nt: TGTGCCAGCAGCCGTCCACTAGCGGGAGGGAACGAGCAGTACTTC

clone_size: .
v_call: TRBV15
d_call: TRBD1
j_call: TRBJ2-1
cdr3_aa: CATSSYTGTGNNEQFF
cdr3_nt: TGTGCCACCAGCAGTTACACCGGGACAGGGAACAATGAGCAGTTCTTC

clone_size: .
v_call: TRBV6-2/TRBV6-3
d_call: .
j_call: TRBJ2-1
cdr3_aa: CASSYRTDNAQFF
cdr3_nt: TGTGCCAGCAGTTATCGAACAGACAATGCGCAGTTCTTC

clone_size: many
v_call: TRBV7-9
d_call: .
j_call: TRBJ1-1
cdr3_aa: CASSSDLPEAFF
cdr3_nt: TGTGCCAGCAGCTCAGACCTCCCCGAAGCTTTCTTT

clone_size: .
v_call: TRBV6-2/TRBV6-3
d_call: .
j_call: TRBJ2-7
cdr3_aa: CASSYSRPTGRSYEQYF
cdr3_nt: TGTGCCAGCAGTTACTCCCGGCCGACAGGACGATCCTACGAGCAGTACTTC

clone_size: .
v_call: TRBV6-2/TRBV6-3
d_call: TRBD2
j_call: TRBJ2-2
cdr3_aa: CASNAGLGGGELFF
cdr3_nt: TGTGCCAGCAACGCGGGACTAGGGGGCGGGGAGCTGTTTTTT

clone_size: .
v_call: TRBV2
d_call: .
j_call: TRBJ1-3
cdr3_aa: CASRQGPGNTIYF
cdr3_nt: TGTGCCAGCAGGCAGGGTCCTGGAAACACCATATATTTT

clone_size: .
v_call: TRBV15
d_call: .
j_call: TRBJ1-5
cdr3_aa: CATSDGGGYSSQPQHF
cdr3_nt: TGTGCCACCAGTGATGGGGGGGGTTATAGCAGTCAGCCCCAGCATTTT

clone_size: many
v_call: TRBV3-1
d_call: TRBD2
j_call: TRBJ2-5
cdr3_aa: CASSPGTSGTETQYF
cdr3_nt: TGTGCCAGCAGCCCCGGGACTAGCGGGACTGAGACCCAGTACTTC

clone_size: many
v_call: TRBV30
d_call: .
j_call: TRBJ1-6
cdr3_aa: CAWGNGLFNSPLHF
cdr3_nt: TGTGCCTGGGGCAATGGACTGTTTAATTCACCCCTCCACTTT

clone_size: .
v_call: TRBV20-1
d_call: TRBD2
j_call: TRBJ2-7
cdr3_aa: CSAVVGTSGSYEQYF
cdr3_nt: TGCAGTGCAGTGGTTGGGACTAGCGGGAGCTACGAGCAGTACTTC

clone_size: many
v_call: TRBV7-2
d_call: .
j_call: TRBJ1-1
cdr3_aa: CASSPGTEEAFF
cdr3_nt: TGTGCCAGCAGCCCCGGGACGGAGGAAGCTTTCTTT

clone_size: .
v_call: TRBV5-1
d_call: .
j_call: TRBJ1-3
cdr3_aa: CASRASSGNTIYF
cdr3_nt: TGCGCCAGCAGGGCTTCCTCTGGAAACACCATATATTTT

clone_size: many
v_call: TRBV13
d_call: TRBD1
j_call: TRBJ2-7
cdr3_aa: CASSVTTGGEQYF
cdr3_nt: TGTGCCAGCAGCGTCACTACAGGGGGCGAGCAGTACTTC

clone_size: many
v_call: TRBV25-1
d_call: .
j_call: TRBJ2-2
cdr3_aa: CASSGQALRGTGELFF
cdr3_nt: TGTGCCAGCAGTGGACAGGCGCTTAGGGGCACCGGGGAGCTGTTTTTT

clone_size: many
v_call: TRBV5-4
d_call: .
j_call: TRBJ2-3
cdr3_aa: CASSDRTVGTDTQYF
cdr3_nt: TGTGCCAGCAGCGATCGGACAGTTGGCACAGATACGCAGTATTTT

clone_size: .
v_call: TRBV5-1
d_call: .
j_call: TRBJ1-1
cdr3_aa: CASSLAGGSGRGNTEAFF
cdr3_nt: TGCGCCAGCAGCTTGGCCGGGGGATCGGGTAGGGGGAACACTGAAGCTTTCTTT

clone_size: many
v_call: TRBV5-1
d_call: .
j_call: TRBJ2-7
cdr3_aa: CASNYEGGPYEQYF
cdr3_nt: TGCGCCAGCAACTACGAGGGGGGTCCCTACGAGCAGTACTTC

clone_size: .
v_call: TRBV15
d_call: .
j_call: TRBJ1-6
cdr3_aa: CATSRDWRVSPLHF
cdr3_nt: TGTGCCACCAGCAGAGATTGGCGGGTATCACCCCTCCACTTT

clone_size: many
v_call: TRBV4-3
d_call: .
j_call: TRBJ2-1
cdr3_aa: CASSQDNTVGYNEQFF
cdr3_nt: TGCGCCAGCAGCCAAGATAACACCGTCGGCTACAATGAGCAGTTCTTC

clone_size: .
v_call: TRBV27
d_call: .
j_call: TRBJ1-1
cdr3_aa: CASSTRGPAAEAFF
cdr3_nt: TGTGCCAGCAGTACCCGAGGGCCAGCCGCCGAAGCTTTCTTT

clone_size: many
v_call: TRBV12-3/TRBV12-4
d_call: TRBD1
j_call: TRBJ2-3
cdr3_aa: CASSKGTGRTQYF
cdr3_nt: TGTGCCAGCAGCAAAGGGACAGGACGAACGCAGTATTTT

clone_size: .
v_call: TRBV10-3
d_call: TRBD1
j_call: TRBJ2-3
cdr3_aa: CASSSSGTGGTDTQYF
cdr3_nt: TGTGCCAGCAGTTCGTCCGGGACAGGGGGCACAGATACGCAGTATTTT

clone_size: .
v_call: TRBV10-3
d_call: .
j_call: TRBJ1-5
cdr3_aa: CAISESEEQPQHF
cdr3_nt: TGTGCCATCAGTGAGTCGGAGGAACAGCCCCAGCATTTT